Listed below are T cell receptor beta chains from one sample, sequenced in a study of blood T cell repertoires in COVID-19. Generated by immunoSEQ multiplex PCR, the TCRdb table keeps only in-frame clones and is missing some. The sample gives more than 95,000 clones, about 91% of which show up once; less than 4% is in the top ten. The sample consisted of peripheral blood. The receptors originated from a human donor in a cohort sampled during active COVID-19. CDR3s include the opening cysteine and the closing phenylalanine or tryptophan. Each record gives: J gene, clone size, V gene, D gene, CDR3 DNA, CDR3 protein. D genes are given only for firm matches. Rows give clone size only sometimes, using once, few, many, or a class for an expanded clone.

j_call: TRBJ2-2
clone_size: once
v_call: TRBV18
d_call: TRBD2
cdr3_nt: TGTGCCAGCTCCCAATCTAGCGGGTCGAACACCGGGGAGCTGTTTTTT
cdr3_aa: CASSQSSGSNTGELFF

j_call: TRBJ1-2
clone_size: NA
v_call: TRBV29-1
d_call: TRBD1
cdr3_nt: TGCAGCGCCCGGACAGGGCAAGGAGGAGGCTACACCTTC
cdr3_aa: CSARTGQGGGYTF

j_call: TRBJ1-6
clone_size: once
v_call: TRBV7-6
d_call: NA
cdr3_nt: TGTGCCAGCAGCTTAGAACTGATGAATTCACCCCTCCACTTT
cdr3_aa: CASSLELMNSPLHF

j_call: TRBJ1-1
clone_size: few
v_call: TRBV14
d_call: NA
cdr3_nt: TGTGCCAGCAACCGAGACAGGTCGAACACTGAAGCTTTCTTT
cdr3_aa: CASNRDRSNTEAFF

j_call: TRBJ2-1
clone_size: NA
v_call: TRBV5-4
d_call: TRBD2
cdr3_nt: TGTGCCAGCAGCCTACGGGCCAGCGGGGATGAGCAGTTCTTC
cdr3_aa: CASSLRASGDEQFF

j_call: TRBJ1-6
clone_size: NA
v_call: TRBV18
d_call: NA
cdr3_nt: TGTGCCAGCTCACGACAGAACTATAATTCACCCCTCCACTTT
cdr3_aa: CASSRQNYNSPLHF

j_call: TRBJ2-3
clone_size: NA
v_call: TRBV7-2
d_call: NA
cdr3_nt: TGTGCCAGCAGCCCCTGGACTAGCACAGATACGCAGTATTTT
cdr3_aa: CASSPWTSTDTQYF

j_call: TRBJ2-7
clone_size: NA
v_call: TRBV7-2
d_call: NA
cdr3_nt: TGTGCCAGCAGCTTTAACTACGAGCAGTACTTC
cdr3_aa: CASSFNYEQYF

j_call: TRBJ1-4
clone_size: NA
v_call: TRBV5-1
d_call: TRBD1
cdr3_nt: TGCGCCAGCAGCGCGGGGACAGCGTCGGGTGAAAAACTGTTTTTT
cdr3_aa: CASSAGTASGEKLFF

j_call: TRBJ1-3
clone_size: NA
v_call: TRBV6-1
d_call: NA
cdr3_nt: TGTGCCAGCAGTGAAGCGCAGGGGTCAGGAAACACCATATATTTT
cdr3_aa: CASSEAQGSGNTIYF

j_call: TRBJ1-2
clone_size: NA
v_call: TRBV15
d_call: TRBD1
cdr3_nt: TGTGCCACCAGCTATGACAGGGGGCTCGGCTATGGCTACACCTTC
cdr3_aa: CATSYDRGLGYGYTF

j_call: TRBJ2-1
clone_size: NA
v_call: TRBV24-1
d_call: TRBD1
cdr3_nt: TGTGCCACCAGTGATTATAGCCAGGGGGTCAATGAGCAGTTCTTC
cdr3_aa: CATSDYSQGVNEQFF

j_call: TRBJ2-7
clone_size: NA
v_call: TRBV27
d_call: NA
cdr3_nt: TGTGCCAGCAGTTCACCACAGGTGGGGAACTACGAGCAGTACTTC
cdr3_aa: CASSSPQVGNYEQYF

j_call: TRBJ1-1
clone_size: NA
v_call: TRBV11-3
d_call: NA
cdr3_nt: TGTGCCAGCAGGGGAGAGGGTACTGAAGCTTTCTTT
cdr3_aa: CASRGEGTEAFF

j_call: TRBJ2-7
clone_size: NA
v_call: TRBV9
d_call: NA
cdr3_nt: TGTGCCAGCAGCCCCGGACTTCAATCCTACGAGCAGTACTTC
cdr3_aa: CASSPGLQSYEQYF

j_call: TRBJ2-1
clone_size: NA
v_call: TRBV11-3
d_call: NA
cdr3_nt: TGTGCCAGCAGCTTAGGCCTGACAGGGTGGGAGGACAATGAGCAGTTCTTC
cdr3_aa: CASSLGLTGWEDNEQFF

j_call: TRBJ2-1
clone_size: NA
v_call: TRBV27
d_call: NA
cdr3_nt: TGTGCCAGCAGTTTGCGGCAGGGGATTAGAAGCTCCTACAATGAGCAGTTCTTC
cdr3_aa: CASSLRQGIRSSYNEQFF

j_call: TRBJ2-7
clone_size: NA
v_call: TRBV21-1
d_call: NA
cdr3_nt: TGTGCCAGCAGCCCCGGGAGTCGCTACGAGCAGTACTTC
cdr3_aa: CASSPGSRYEQYF

j_call: TRBJ1-1
clone_size: NA
v_call: TRBV30
d_call: TRBD1
cdr3_nt: TGTGCCTGGAGTGCCAGGGGGGTGGCGAACACTGAAGCTTTCTTT
cdr3_aa: CAWSARGVANTEAFF

j_call: TRBJ2-7
clone_size: once
v_call: TRBV5-1
d_call: NA
cdr3_nt: TGCGCCAGCAGCTTGGAGGCGCGGATCCAGTACTTC
cdr3_aa: CASSLEARIQYF

j_call: TRBJ1-2
clone_size: NA
v_call: TRBV30
d_call: NA
cdr3_nt: TGTGCCTGGAGTGATGTCCCCAGGGTGGGTGGCTACACCTTC
cdr3_aa: CAWSDVPRVGGYTF

j_call: TRBJ1-1
clone_size: NA
v_call: TRBV7-9
d_call: TRBD1
cdr3_nt: TGTGCCAGCAGCAGGCTTGGACAGGGGTACATGAACACTGAAGCTTTCTTT
cdr3_aa: CASSRLGQGYMNTEAFF

j_call: TRBJ2-7
clone_size: NA
v_call: TRBV6-2/TRBV6-3
d_call: TRBD1
cdr3_nt: TGTGCCAGCAGTTATGGTCAGGGGGCCGGCTACGAGCAGTACTTC
cdr3_aa: CASSYGQGAGYEQYF

j_call: TRBJ2-1
clone_size: NA
v_call: TRBV27
d_call: NA
cdr3_nt: TGTGCCAGCAGTCGTCGGACAGCTACGACCGGAGGTGAGCAGTTCTTC
cdr3_aa: CASSRRTATTGGEQFF

j_call: TRBJ2-7
clone_size: NA
v_call: TRBV7-6
d_call: TRBD2
cdr3_nt: TGTGCCAGCAGCTTAGGAACCAGCGGGGACGTCTACGAGCAGTACTTC
cdr3_aa: CASSLGTSGDVYEQYF

j_call: TRBJ2-2
clone_size: NA
v_call: TRBV6-1
d_call: NA
cdr3_nt: TGTGCCAGCAGTGAAGGTGTAAACACCGGGGAGCTGTTTTTT
cdr3_aa: CASSEGVNTGELFF

j_call: TRBJ2-1
clone_size: NA
v_call: TRBV7-6
d_call: TRBD2
cdr3_nt: TGTGCCAGCACCACCGGGGGGTACAATGAGCAGTTCTTC
cdr3_aa: CASTTGGYNEQFF

j_call: TRBJ1-1
clone_size: NA
v_call: TRBV4-1
d_call: TRBD1
cdr3_nt: TGCGCCAGCAGCCGCCGACAGGGGGACACTGAAGCTTTCTTT
cdr3_aa: CASSRRQGDTEAFF

j_call: TRBJ2-1
clone_size: NA
v_call: TRBV10-1
d_call: NA
cdr3_nt: TGCGCCAGCAGTGAAGGTCCAGGCCAGGGTTCCTACAATGAGCAGTTCTTC
cdr3_aa: CASSEGPGQGSYNEQFF